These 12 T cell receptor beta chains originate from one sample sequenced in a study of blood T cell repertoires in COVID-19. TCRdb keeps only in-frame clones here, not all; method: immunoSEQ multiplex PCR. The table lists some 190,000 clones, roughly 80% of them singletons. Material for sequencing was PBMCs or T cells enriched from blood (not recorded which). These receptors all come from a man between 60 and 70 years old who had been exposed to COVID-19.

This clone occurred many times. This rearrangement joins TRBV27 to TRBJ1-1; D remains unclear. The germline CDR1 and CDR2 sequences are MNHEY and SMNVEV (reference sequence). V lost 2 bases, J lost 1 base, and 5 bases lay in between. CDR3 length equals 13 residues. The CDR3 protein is CASSLVQNTEAFF. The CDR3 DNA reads TGTGCCAGCAGTTTAGTACAGAACACTGAAGCTTTCTTT.

The CDR3 DNA sequence: TGTGCCAGCGTGTCTAGCGGGAGGTACCATGAGCAGTTCTTC. It is translated as CASVSSGRYHEQFF. The V gene is TRBV21-1, the J gene TRBJ2-1; the D call of TRBD2 is as the table states it, not checked on the DNA. TRBV21-1 constitutes a pseudogene. The CDR3 consists of 14 residues.

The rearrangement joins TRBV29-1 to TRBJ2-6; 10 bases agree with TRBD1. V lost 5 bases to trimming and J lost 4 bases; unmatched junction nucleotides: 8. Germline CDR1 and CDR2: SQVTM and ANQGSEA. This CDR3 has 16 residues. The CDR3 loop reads CSVYGTGDRGANVLTF. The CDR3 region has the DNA TGCAGCGTTTACGGGACAGGGGATAGGGGGGCCAACGTCCTGACTTTC.

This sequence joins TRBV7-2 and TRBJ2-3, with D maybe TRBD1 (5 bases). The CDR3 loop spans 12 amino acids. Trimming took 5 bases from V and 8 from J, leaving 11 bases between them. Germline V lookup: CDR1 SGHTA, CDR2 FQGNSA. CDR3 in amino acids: CASSQQESTQYF. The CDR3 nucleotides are TGTGCCAGCAGCCAACAGGAGAGTACGCAGTATTTT. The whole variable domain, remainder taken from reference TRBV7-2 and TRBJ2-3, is GAGVSQSPSNKVTEKGKDVELRCDPISGHTALYWYRQSLGQGLEFLIYFQGNSAPDKSGLPSDRFSAERTGGSVSTLTIQRTQQEDSAVYLCASSQQESTQYFGPGTRLTVL.

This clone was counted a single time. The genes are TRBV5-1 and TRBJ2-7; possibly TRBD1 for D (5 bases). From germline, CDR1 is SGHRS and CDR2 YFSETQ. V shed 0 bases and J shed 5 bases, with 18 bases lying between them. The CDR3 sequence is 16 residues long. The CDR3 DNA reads TGCGCCAGCAGCTTGGGACAGATTAGCCCCTGGGACGAGCAGTACTTC. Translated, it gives CASSLGQISPWDEQYF.

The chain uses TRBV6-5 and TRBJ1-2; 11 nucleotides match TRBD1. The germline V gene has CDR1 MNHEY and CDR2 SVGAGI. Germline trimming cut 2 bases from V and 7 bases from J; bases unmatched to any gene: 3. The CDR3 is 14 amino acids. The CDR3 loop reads CASSYGTGGIGYTF. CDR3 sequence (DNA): TGTGCCAGCAGTTACGGGACAGGGGGAATTGGCTACACCTTC.

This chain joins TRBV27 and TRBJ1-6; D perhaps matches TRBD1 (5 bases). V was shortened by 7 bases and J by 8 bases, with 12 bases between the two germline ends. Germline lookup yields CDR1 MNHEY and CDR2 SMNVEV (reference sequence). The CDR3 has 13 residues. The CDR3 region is CASTKWGDSPLHF. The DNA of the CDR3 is TGTGCCAGCACAAAATGGGGGGATTCACCCCTCCACTTT.

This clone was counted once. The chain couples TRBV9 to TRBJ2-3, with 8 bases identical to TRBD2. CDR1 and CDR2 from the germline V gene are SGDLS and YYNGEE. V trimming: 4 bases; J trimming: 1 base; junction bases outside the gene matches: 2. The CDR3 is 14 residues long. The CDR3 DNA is TGTGCCAGCAGCCGGGAGGGTCGCACAGATACGCAGTATTTT. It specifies CASSREGRTDTQYF. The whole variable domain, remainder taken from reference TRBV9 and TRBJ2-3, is DSGVTQTPKHLITATGQRVTLRCSPRSGDLSVYWYQQSLDQGLQFLIQYYNGEERAKGNILERFSAQQFPDLHSELNLSSLELGDSALYFCASSREGRTDTQYFGPGTRLTVL.

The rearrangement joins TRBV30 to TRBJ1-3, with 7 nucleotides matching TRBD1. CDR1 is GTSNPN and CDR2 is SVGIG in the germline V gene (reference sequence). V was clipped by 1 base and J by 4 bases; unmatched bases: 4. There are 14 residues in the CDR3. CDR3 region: CAWSDRGTGNTIYF. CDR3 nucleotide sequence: TGTGCCTGGAGTGACAGGGGAACGGGAAACACCATATATTTT.

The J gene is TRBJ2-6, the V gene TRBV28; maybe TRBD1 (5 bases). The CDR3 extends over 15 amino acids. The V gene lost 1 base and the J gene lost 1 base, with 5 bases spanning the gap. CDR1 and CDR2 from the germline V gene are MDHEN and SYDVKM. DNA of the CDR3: TGTGCCAGCAGTTTATCAGGGTCTGGGGCCAACGTCCTGACTTTC. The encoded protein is CASSLSGSGANVLTF.

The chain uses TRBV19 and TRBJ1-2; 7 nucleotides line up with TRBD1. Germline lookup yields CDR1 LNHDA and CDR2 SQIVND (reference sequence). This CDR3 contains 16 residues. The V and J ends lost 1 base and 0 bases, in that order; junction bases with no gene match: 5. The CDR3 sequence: CASSIGGGGANYGYTF. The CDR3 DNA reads TGTGCCAGTAGTATAGGTGGAGGGGGCGCTAACTATGGCTACACCTTC.

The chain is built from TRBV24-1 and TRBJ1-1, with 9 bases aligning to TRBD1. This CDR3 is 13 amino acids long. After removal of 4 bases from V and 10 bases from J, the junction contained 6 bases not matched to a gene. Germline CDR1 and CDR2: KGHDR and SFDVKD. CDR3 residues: CATSDGTGLRAFF. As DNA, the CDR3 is TGTGCCACCAGTGACGGGACAGGGCTTAGAGCTTTCTTT.